This T cell receptor beta chain comes out of a study of Ad26.COV2.S vaccination and SARS-CoV-2 variants. Sequencing was performed with immunoSEQ multiplex PCR; in TCRdb, only in-frame clones are kept and a portion is missing. The repertoire consists of roughly 180,000 clones, with around 88% occurring once and the leading ten covering over 4.5%. Trimming left V 2 bases short and J 0 bases short, with 11 bases between. Germline CDR1 is SGHRS and CDR2 is YFSETQ. The CDR3 is made up of 15 amino acids. V usage is TRBV5-1 and J usage is TRBJ1-2; tentatively, D is TRBD1 (5 bases). The sequence was collected from a human donor who had recovered from COVID-19. The source was peripheral blood, collected after recovery from COVID-19. The CDR3 is CASSFGQAANYGYTF. The CDR3 DNA sequence: TGCGCCAGCAGCTTTGGACAAGCGGCTAACTATGGCTACACCTTC.